Included here is one TCR beta chain sequence, with context. The sample originates from a study of beta chain features in type 1 diabetes. Sequencing targeted expressed TCRB transcripts, as all isolated RNA had been reverse transcribed. Some clones are missing from TCRdb's copy, which holds only in-frame ones; the method was immunoSEQ multiplex PCR. The data contain over 700,000 clones, roughly 15% of them singletons. Germline V gene lookup returns CDR1 SGHDT and CDR2 YYEEEE. CDR3 size: 15 residues. V dropped 4 bases and J dropped 7 bases, with 18 bases sitting between them. This receptor was identified in a woman between 18 and 29 years old in good health. V usage is TRBV5-6 and J usage is TRBJ1-5; D possibly corresponds to TRBD1 (5 bases). Sequenced input: naive CD4+ T cells from blood. For the CDR3, the DNA is TGTGCCAGCAGCCGGATGAGCAGGGTTGGACAGCCCCAGCATTTT. Its translation: CASSRMSRVGQPQHF. Variable domain in full (rest from reference TRBV5-6 and TRBJ1-5): DAGVTQSPTHLIKTRGQQVTLRCSPKSGHDTVSWYQQALGQGPQFIFQYYEEEERQRGNFPDRFSGHQFPNYSSELNVNALLLGDSALYLCASSRMSRVGQPQHFGDGTRLSIL.